The present T cell receptor (beta chain) was sequenced within a study of cytomegalovirus exposure and HLA in healthy donors. Germline V CDR1 and CDR2: MDHEN, SYDVKM. The CDR3 runs to 16 residues. Trimming pared 6 bases from V and 3 bases from J, leaving 17 bases between. Profiled with immunoSEQ multiplex PCR; TCRdb holds only in-frame clones, not every one. The sample lists approximately 240,000 clones, about 90% occurring once. The chain recombines TRBV28 with TRBJ1-4; TRBD1 is a possible D gene (6 bases). Sequenced material: PBMCs. The sequence was collected from a young woman in good health and CMV-seronegative. As DNA, the CDR3 is TGTGCCAGCAGCCCCAATACAGGGTTTGCTAATGAAAAACTGTTTTTT. Its translation is CASSPNTGFANEKLFF.